Each of the 29 T cell receptor beta chains below was sequenced from the same sample in a study of cytomegalovirus exposure and HLA in healthy donors. The primer mix had 60 Vbeta and 13 Jbeta primers. TCRdb's copy holds only in-frame clones and misses some; the assay was immunoSEQ multiplex PCR. Among around 89,000 clones listed, over 70% were seen once. The sequencing input was PBMCs. The receptors here all came from a man aged 40-49 years in good health and CMV-seronegative.

The chain carries TRBV19 and TRBJ2-7; D possibly corresponds to TRBD2 (5 bases). Germline V lookup: CDR1 LNHDA, CDR2 SQIVND (reference sequence). The CDR3 extends over 15 amino acids. With 6 bases removed from V and 0 bases from J, the gap between germline ends came to 15 bases. The CDR3 DNA reads as TGTGCCAGTAGGGACCCCGGGGAAAGCTCCTACGAGCAGTACTTC. Translation gives CASRDPGESSYEQYF.

The V and J genes are TRBV28 and TRBJ1-1; D possibly corresponds to TRBD1 (5 bases). Between the trimmed V and J ends, which lost 6 bases and 0 bases, there was a span of 17 bases. Germline CDR1 reads MDHEN; CDR2 reads SYDVKM. The CDR3 spans 16 residues. The CDR3 sequence: CASRKLRVAMNTEAFF. DNA for the CDR3: TGTGCCAGCAGGAAACTCAGGGTCGCGATGAACACTGAAGCTTTCTTT.

This chain links TRBV7-9 with TRBJ2-3; tentative D call: TRBD1 (5 bases). The CDR3 is 16 amino acids. The germline V gene encodes CDR1 SEHNR and CDR2 FQNEAQ (reference sequence). V gave up 5 bases and J gave up 0 bases, with 15 bases separating them. The CDR3 DNA reads as TGTGCCAGCAGCCCAAAGTCAGGGCCTAGCACAGATACGCAGTATTTT. Amino acids: CASSPKSGPSTDTQYF.

The chain carries TRBV19 and TRBJ2-2; D is possibly TRBD1 (6 bases). Trimming pared 1 base from V and 0 bases from J, leaving 12 bases between. Germline CDR1 and CDR2: LNHDA and SQIVND (reference sequence). The CDR3 has 17 amino acids. DNA of the CDR3: TGTGCCAGTAGTATAGGAACAGGGAGCCCGAACACCGGGGAGCTGTTTTTT. This codes for CASSIGTGSPNTGELFF. Together with reference TRBV19 and TRBJ2-2, the CDR3 gives the full variable domain: DGGITQSPKYLFRKEGQNVTLSCEQNLNHDAMYWYRQDPGQGLRLIYYSQIVNDFQKGDIAEGYSVSREKKESFPLTVTSAQKNPTAFYLCASSIGTGSPNTGELFFGEGSRLTVL.

The chain uses TRBV30 and TRBJ1-6; D is unclear. This CDR3 is 15 amino acids long. In germline, CDR1 is GTSNPN, CDR2 SVGIG (reference sequence). V was trimmed by 5 bases and J by 13 bases, leaving 24 bases between them. The CDR3 nucleotides are TGTGCCTGGGGGGAGACAAAATTCACCCCTCGCCCCCTCCACTTT. Its translation: CAWGETKFTPRPLHF.

The rearrangement uses TRBV5-1 and TRBJ1-2; tentatively, D is TRBD1 (5 bases). Between the trimmed V and J ends, which lost 0 bases and 4 bases, there was a span of 13 bases. Germline V gene data show CDR1 as SGHRS and CDR2 as YFSETQ. The CDR3 is 15 amino acids. The CDR3 reads CASSLASRGTYGYTF. The CDR3 region has the DNA TGCGCCAGCAGCTTGGCCTCTAGGGGCACCTATGGCTACACCTTC.

The rearrangement joins TRBV7-9 to TRBJ2-1, with D possibly being TRBD2 (6 bases). This CDR3 has 12 amino acids. Germline V gene lookup returns CDR1 SEHNR and CDR2 FQNEAQ (reference sequence). V lost 9 bases and J lost 6, with 12 bases in between. CDR3 sequence reads: CARGGKGNEQFF. For the CDR3, the DNA is TGTGCCAGGGGGGGAAAGGGCAATGAGCAGTTCTTC.

V gene TRBV19 combines with J gene TRBJ2-6; D is undetermined. V shed 7 bases and J shed 1 base, with 5 bases lying between them. Per the germline V gene, CDR1 is LNHDA and CDR2 is SQIVND (reference sequence). The CDR3 totals 13 residues. CDR3 nucleotide sequence: TGTGCCAGTACCTATTCTGGGGCCAACGTCCTGACTTTC. Translating gives CASTYSGANVLTF.

In this sample, this clone turned up a few times. The chain recombines TRBV6-1 with TRBJ1-1; 9 nucleotides agree with TRBD1. CDR3 length: 14 amino acids. With V trimmed by 5 bases and J by 6 bases, 7 bases remained unmatched. The germline CDR1 and CDR2 sequences are MNHNS and SASEGT. CDR3 DNA sequence: TGTGCCAGCAGTCTGACAGGGGGTCGCGCTGAAGCTTTCTTT. Protein product: CASSLTGGRAEAFF.

The J gene is TRBJ1-2, the V gene TRBV7-9; D is perhaps TRBD1 (6 bases). Trimming left V 3 bases short and J 2 bases short, with 10 bases between. This CDR3 has 14 residues. Germline-derived CDR1 and CDR2 are SEHNR and FQNEAQ (reference sequence). The CDR3 spells CASSLAGTNYGYTF. The CDR3 region has the DNA TGTGCCAGCAGCTTGGCCGGGACAAACTATGGCTACACCTTC.

V gene TRBV7-3 combines with J gene TRBJ1-1; 8 nucleotides line up with TRBD1. The V gene end was trimmed by 5 bases and the J gene end by 4 bases; junction bases not matched to a gene: 3. This CDR3 has 13 residues. The V gene's germline CDR1 is SGHTA and CDR2 FQGTGA. The CDR3 sequence: CASSGQGGTEAFF. The CDR3 bases are TGTGCCAGCAGCGGACAGGGAGGCACTGAAGCTTTCTTT.

The chain couples TRBV5-1 to TRBJ1-2; 7 bases are shared with TRBD1. The CDR3 is 15 residues long. V was pared by 4 bases and J by 3 bases, with 9 bases of the junction left unmatched. The germline gives CDR1 SGHRS, CDR2 YFSETQ. In DNA form, the CDR3 reads TGCGCCAGCAGCATCGGACAGGTGCAGGACTATGGCTACACCTTC. Amino acids: CASSIGQVQDYGYTF.

The chain uses TRBV11-3 and TRBJ2-1; tentatively, D is TRBD2 (7 bases). The CDR3 has 16 amino acids. Between the trimmed V and J ends, which lost 3 bases and 5 bases, there was a span of 17 bases. Germline-derived CDR1 and CDR2 are SGHNT and YENEEA. CDR3 protein: CASSFALGGQNNEQFF. The CDR3 DNA reads TGTGCCAGCAGCTTTGCTTTGGGGGGGCAAAACAATGAGCAGTTCTTC.

The J gene is TRBJ2-1, the V gene TRBV7-9; D perhaps matches TRBD2 (5 bases). The CDR3 loop spans 13 amino acids. V was clipped by 5 bases and J by 6 bases, with 11 bases between them. CDR1 is SEHNR and CDR2 is FQNEAQ in the germline V gene (reference sequence). CDR3 sequence (DNA): TGTGCCAGCAGCCCCCGACTAACCAATGAGCAGTTCTTC. Its translation: CASSPRLTNEQFF.

DNA for the CDR3: TGCGCCAGCAGCTCCTCTAGCGGGGGTGGCGACACCGGGGAGCTGTTTTTT. Its protein product is CASSSSSGGGDTGELFF. This chain connects TRBV5-1 to TRBJ2-2, with 10 bases matching TRBD2. The length of the CDR3 is 17 residues. The junction had 8 bases not matched to a gene; V was cut back by 3 bases and J by 3 bases. Per germline, CDR1 SGHRS and CDR2 YFSETQ.

V and J are TRBV28 and TRBJ1-1; tentatively, D is TRBD1 (6 bases). The V gene lost 3 bases and the J gene lost 0 bases, with 8 bases spanning the gap. Germline CDR1 is MDHEN and CDR2 is SYDVKM. The CDR3 is made up of 14 amino acids. The CDR3: CASSFRGLNTEAFF. The CDR3 DNA sequence: TGTGCCAGCAGTTTCAGGGGCCTGAACACTGAAGCTTTCTTT.

This clone was counted only a few times. The V and J genes are TRBV7-2 and TRBJ2-1, with TRBD1 matching over 9 bases. There are 15 residues in the CDR3. In germline, CDR1 is SGHTA, CDR2 FQGNSA. The ends lost 5 bases at V and 6 bases at J; junction bases unmatched: 8. CDR3 nucleotide sequence: TGTGCCAGCAGCCCCTCGACAGGGGGGAGCAATGAGCAGTTCTTC. This translates into CASSPSTGGSNEQFF.

The chain employs TRBV6-5 and TRBJ2-5, with 7 bases aligning to TRBD2. The CDR3 extends over 16 amino acids. Germline V CDR1 and CDR2: MNHEY, SVGAGI. V lost 0 bases, J lost 4 bases, and 8 bases stayed unmatched. This CDR3 reads CASSYSMSREGETQYF. CDR3 coding DNA: TGTGCCAGCAGTTACTCGATGTCCAGGGAGGGAGAGACCCAGTACTTC.

The J gene is TRBJ1-5, the V gene TRBV28; 7 nucleotides match TRBD1. Germline V gene sequence: CDR1 MDHEN, CDR2 SYDVKM. The CDR3 spans 16 residues. V was pared by 2 bases and J by 4 bases, with 8 bases of the junction left unmatched. The chain's CDR3 is CASSLPGTELNQPQHF. CDR3 coding DNA: TGTGCCAGCAGTTTACCAGGGACAGAACTTAATCAGCCCCAGCATTTT.

The CDR3 DNA is TGTGCCAGCAGTCTCCCTCGGGACACCTACGAGCAGTACTTC. This encodes CASSLPRDTYEQYF. The chain is built from TRBV28 and TRBJ2-7; D possibly corresponds to TRBD1 (6 bases). The CDR3 is made up of 14 amino acids. V was cut by 5 bases and J by 2 bases, with 13 bases left in between. Per the germline V gene, CDR1 is MDHEN and CDR2 is SYDVKM.

This chain joins TRBV4-3 and TRBJ1-1; 8 bases map to TRBD1. V shed 3 bases, J shed 1 base, and the junction held 7 bases outside the gene matches. Germline V gene lookup returns CDR1 LGHNA and CDR2 YSLEER. The CDR3 extends over 16 amino acids. The CDR3: CASSQDTGGANTEAFF. The CDR3 nucleotides are TGCGCCAGCAGCCAGGATACAGGGGGTGCGAACACTGAAGCTTTCTTT.

The chain joins TRBV2 to TRBJ1-1; D not resolved. The V and J ends lost 3 bases and 1 base respectively, with 9 bases between them. Per germline, CDR1 SNHLY and CDR2 FYNNEI. The CDR3 is 14 amino acids. DNA for the CDR3: TGTGCCAGCAGTGAGGGAGCAAGGAACACTGAAGCTTTCTTT. Encoded protein: CASSEGARNTEAFF.

CDR3 DNA: TGTGCCAGCAGTATTGTGCTTGGGGACAGCCCTAATTCACCCCTCCACTTT. Protein product: CASSIVLGDSPNSPLHF. The chain employs TRBV7-8 and TRBJ1-6; 7 bases agree with TRBD1. Trimming took 6 bases from V and 6 from J; bases not matched to a gene: 14. Germline CDR1 SGHVS, CDR2 FQNEAQ. This CDR3 is built from 17 residues.

The rearrangement uses TRBV30 and TRBJ1-1; TRBD1 might be the D (6 bases). Trimming stripped 1 base from V and 8 bases from J, with 11 bases between. Germline CDR1 is GTSNPN and CDR2 is SVGIG (reference sequence). The CDR3 runs 12 residues. The CDR3 nucleotides are TGTGCCTGGAGTGCCGGACAGAACGAAGCTTTCTTT. Its translation is CAWSAGQNEAFF. The whole variable domain, filled in from reference TRBV30 and TRBJ1-1, reads SQTIHQWPATLVQPVGSPLSLECTVEGTSNPNLYWYRQAAGRGLQLLFYSVGIGQISSEVPQNLSASRPQDRQFILSSKKLLLSDSGFYLCAWSAGQNEAFFGQGTRLTVV.

V is TRBV6-5 and J is TRBJ2-3; D might be TRBD1 (5 bases). V gave up 5 bases and J gave up 0 bases, with 12 bases separating them. This CDR3 region has 15 residues. CDR1 is MNHEY, CDR2 SVGAGI, per germline. CDR3 region: CASSVDSTSTDTQYF. For the CDR3, the DNA is TGTGCCAGCAGTGTCGACAGCACTAGCACAGATACGCAGTATTTT.

Of note for this clone: An end of the junction does not agree with germline; a read error may underlie this. The chain carries TRBV2 and TRBJ1-1; the D is unclear. CDR1 and CDR2 (germline): SNHLY, FYNNEI. The CDR3 runs 14 residues. The CDR3 spells CASREGPGRTEAFF. In nucleotides, the CDR3 is TGTGCCAGCAGGGAAGGGCCGGGTCGAACTGAAGCTTTCTTT. Complete variable domain (other parts from reference TRBV2 and TRBJ1-1): EPEVTQTPSHQVTQMGQEVILRCVPISNHLYFYWYRQILGQKVEFLVSFYNNEISEKSEIFDDQFSVERPDGSNFTLKIRSTKLEDSAMYFCASREGPGRTEAFFGQGTRLTVV.

V is TRBV7-2 and J is TRBJ1-1; D uncertain. V lost 1 base, J lost 5 bases, and 14 bases lay in between. This CDR3 is 15 amino acids long. CDR1 is SGHTA and CDR2 is FQGNSA in the germline V gene. The DNA for the CDR3 is TGTGCCAGCAGCTTAGGTGGGTGGGGAGGTACTGAAGCTTTCTTT. It yields the protein CASSLGGWGGTEAFF.

This chain joins TRBV2 and TRBJ1-2, with 7 positions matching TRBD1. Germline values: CDR1 SNHLY, CDR2 FYNNEI. This CDR3 comprises 16 residues. The V and J ends lost 3 bases and 8 bases, in that order; junction bases with no gene match: 15. DNA of the CDR3: TGTGCCAGCAGTGACCCTCGGACAGGACGAAGGGGGGGCTACACCTTC. Translated: CASSDPRTGRRGGYTF.

The genes are TRBV19 and TRBJ1-1; a possible D gene is TRBD1 (6 bases). CDR3 length: 17 residues. Germline-derived CDR1 and CDR2 are LNHDA and SQIVND (reference sequence). V was shortened by 7 bases and J by 0 bases, with 21 bases between the two germline ends. The CDR3 region has the DNA TGTGCCAGTAACCGGGGCCAGGGGCGTTCTCTGAACACTGAAGCTTTCTTT. Translating it yields CASNRGQGRSLNTEAFF.